Each of the 30 T cell receptor beta chains below was sequenced from the same sample in a study of blood T cell repertoires in COVID-19. TCRdb's table, derived via immunoSEQ multiplex PCR, lists solely in-frame clones and lacks some. The repertoire holds more than 150,000 clones, with 90% as singletons. Source material: peripheral blood. These receptors came from a man aged 50-60 years with acute or convalescent COVID-19.

The rearrangement uses TRBV30 and TRBJ1-6; tentatively, D is TRBD1 (5 bases). The CDR3 runs to 14 residues. Trimming cost V 0 bases and J 7 bases, with 10 bases left between them. CDR1 and CDR2 (germline): GTSNPN, SVGIG (reference sequence). This CDR3 is CAWSVDRENSPLHF. CDR3 nucleotides: TGTGCCTGGAGTGTTGACAGAGAAAATTCACCCCTCCACTTT.

The rearrangement joins TRBV6-2 or TRBV6-3 to TRBJ2-5, with TRBD1 matching 7 bases. J lost 5 bases, V lost 6 bases, and 6 bases had no gene match. This CDR3 is built from 13 residues. Germline values: CDR1 MNHEY, CDR2 SVGEGT. CDR3 sequence reads: CASSPQGWETQYF. The CDR3 bases are TGTGCCAGCAGCCCACAGGGGTGGGAGACCCAGTACTTC.

The rearrangement joins TRBV6-5 to TRBJ2-1, with unresolved D. This CDR3 comprises 15 residues. Between the trimmed V and J ends, which lost 2 bases and 0 bases, there was a span of 8 bases. The V gene's germline CDR1 is MNHEY and CDR2 SVGAGI. The CDR3 loop is CASSYGGSSYNEQFF. The CDR3 nucleotides read TGTGCCAGCAGTTACGGCGGAAGCTCCTACAATGAGCAGTTCTTC.

The gene calls are TRBV9 and TRBJ1-2; 9 bases line up with TRBD1. J was trimmed by 7 bases and V by 3 bases; bases with no gene match: 10. Looked up from germline, CDR1 is SGDLS and CDR2 is YYNGEE. This CDR3 spans 15 amino acids. CDR3 coding DNA: TGTGCCAGCAGCGCGAGGCAACAGGGGGCGCGTGGCTACACCTTC. Its translation: CASSARQQGARGYTF.

This sequence joins TRBV15 and TRBJ1-2; possibly TRBD1 for D (5 bases). The CDR3 loop spans 15 amino acids. The V gene lost 0 bases and the J gene lost 4 bases, with 12 bases spanning the gap. Germline lookup yields CDR1 LNHNV and CDR2 YYDKDF (reference sequence). The CDR3 DNA is TGTGCCACCAGCAGAGATCGTGGGGCCAGCTATGGCTACACCTTC. Its translation is CATSRDRGASYGYTF.

The rearrangement uses TRBV11-2 and TRBJ1-1, with 9 bases identical to TRBD1. The CDR3 is 17 residues long. Germline-derived CDR1 and CDR2 are SGHAT and FQNNGV. V lost 0 bases to trimming and J lost 1 base; unmatched junction nucleotides: 6. The CDR3 sequence is CASSLDSQGARNTEAFF. CDR3 sequence (DNA): TGTGCCAGCAGCTTAGACTCACAGGGGGCCCGGAACACTGAAGCTTTCTTT.

This chain links TRBV2 with TRBJ2-5; a weak D match, TRBD1 (5 bases). Per germline, CDR1 SNHLY and CDR2 FYNNEI. This CDR3 spans 13 amino acids. V lost 8 bases to trimming and J lost 3 bases, with 13 bases between them. The CDR3 DNA reads TGTGCCAGCGAGGAGCAGGGTGAAGAGACCCAGTACTTC. Translation: CASEEQGEETQYF.

The rearrangement joins TRBV6-5 to TRBJ1-2; 9 nucleotides match TRBD1. From germline, CDR1 is MNHEY and CDR2 SVGAGI. Trimming cost V 2 bases and J 8 bases; bases outside gene matches: 3. The CDR3 totals 13 residues. The CDR3 loop reads CASSYGTGRGYTF. CDR3 DNA: TGTGCCAGCAGTTACGGGACAGGGCGAGGCTACACCTTC.

This clone was detected a few times. The V gene is TRBV6-5, the J gene TRBJ1-2; maybe TRBD1 (5 bases). The V gene's germline CDR1 is MNHEY and CDR2 SVGAGI. The germline V and J ends were trimmed by 0 bases and 7 bases, with 12 bases remaining between them. The CDR3 extends over 14 amino acids. The CDR3 sequence is CASSYSGQGSGYTF. The CDR3 bases are TGTGCCAGCAGTTACTCGGGCCAGGGATCTGGCTACACCTTC.

The V gene is TRBV29-1, the J gene TRBJ2-3; D is uncertain. Trimming took off 5 bases at V and 0 bases at J, with 12 bases between the two ends. Looked up from germline, CDR1 is SQVTM and CDR2 is ANQGSEA. The CDR3 has 14 amino acids. The CDR3 bases are TGCAGCGTTCTCAAGCGCGCTAGCACAGATACGCAGTATTTT. Encoded protein: CSVLKRASTDTQYF.

This chain uses TRBV5-6 with TRBJ1-2; D is undetermined. The CDR3 contains 16 residues. The germline V gene encodes CDR1 SGHDT and CDR2 YYEEEE. V dropped 0 bases and J dropped 8 bases, with 20 bases sitting between them. The CDR3 region is CASSLDRRNTMWGYTF. The CDR3 bases are TGTGCCAGCAGCTTGGACCGGAGAAATACTATGTGGGGCTACACCTTC.

This clone was seen only once. V and J are TRBV4-2 and TRBJ1-4, with D possibly matching TRBD1 (6 bases). V was clipped by 4 bases and J by 8 bases, with 17 bases between them. Germline V gives CDR1 LGHNA, CDR2 YNFKEQ. The CDR3 is made up of 15 amino acids. CDR3 DNA sequence: TGTGCCAGCAGCCCTAGGGAGGGGGTTGGAGAAAAACTGTTTTTT. Translating gives CASSPREGVGEKLFF.

This chain joins TRBV18 and TRBJ2-1; 8 bases map to TRBD2. Germline V gene sequence: CDR1 KGHSH, CDR2 LQKENI. The trim removed 3 bases at V and 1 base at J, leaving 2 bases unmatched. The CDR3 runs to 15 residues. CDR3 in DNA: TGTGCCAGCTCACCTGGCGGGGGGTCCTACAATGAGCAGTTCTTC. It yields the protein CASSPGGGSYNEQFF.

V usage is TRBV13 and J usage is TRBJ2-7, with D perhaps TRBD1 (5 bases). This CDR3 has 14 residues. Germline V CDR1 and CDR2: PRHDT, FYEKMQ (reference sequence). Between the trimmed V and J ends, which lost 5 bases and 3 bases, there was a span of 14 bases. The CDR3 DNA reads as TGTGCCAGCAGCAGCCAGACAGACCGCTACGAGCAGTACTTC. The encoded protein is CASSSQTDRYEQYF.

The gene calls are TRBV29-1 and TRBJ1-4; 7 bases match TRBD1. The CDR3 extends over 13 amino acids. V lost 4 bases, J lost 3 bases, and 2 bases stayed unmatched. Germline CDR1 reads SQVTM; CDR2 reads ANQGSEA. This CDR3 reads CSVGGTANEKLFF. DNA of the CDR3: TGCAGCGTTGGTGGGACAGCTAATGAAAAACTGTTTTTT.

V usage is TRBV4-1 and J usage is TRBJ2-2; 8 bases agree with TRBD2. The trim removed 0 bases at V and 3 bases at J, leaving 9 bases unmatched. This CDR3 contains 18 residues. Germline V gives CDR1 MGHRA, CDR2 YSYEKL. DNA of the CDR3: TGCGCCAGCAGCCAAGATCCCCATAGCGGGGCCCACACCGGGGAGCTGTTTTTT. This codes for CASSQDPHSGAHTGELFF.

The chain carries TRBV19 and TRBJ2-3, with 8 bases identical to TRBD2. The V and J ends lost 2 bases and 4 bases, in that order; junction bases with no gene match: 5. CDR1 and CDR2 from the germline V gene are LNHDA and SQIVND (reference sequence). The CDR3 has 15 residues. CDR3 nucleotides: TGTGCCAGTAGTATAAAGCGGGGGCTGCCAGATACGCAGTATTTT. It translates to CASSIKRGLPDTQYF.

The chain carries TRBV28 and TRBJ2-3, with TRBD2 matching over 14 bases. The ends lost 5 bases at V and 4 bases at J; junction bases unmatched: 8. Germline lookup yields CDR1 MDHEN and CDR2 SYDVKM. CDR3 length: 17 residues. Written as DNA, the CDR3 is TGTGCCAGCAGTGGGGGGACTAGCGGGAGTTTGTCAGATACGCAGTATTTT. It encodes CASSGGTSGSLSDTQYF.

V is TRBV7-9 and J is TRBJ2-7; TRBD2 is a possible D gene (6 bases). The CDR3 is 14 amino acids. V shed 1 base and J shed 3 bases, with 10 bases lying between them. Germline CDR1 and CDR2: SEHNR and FQNEAQ (reference sequence). This chain's CDR3 is CASSLEVSGYEQYF. The DNA for the CDR3 is TGTGCCAGCAGCTTAGAGGTTAGCGGCTACGAGCAGTACTTC. The whole variable domain, remainder taken from reference TRBV7-9 and TRBJ2-7, is DTGVSQNPRHKITKRGQNVTFRCDPISEHNRLYWYRQTLGQGPEFLTYFQNEAQLEKSRLLSDRFSAERPKGSFSTLEIQRTEQGDSAMYLCASSLEVSGYEQYFGPGTRLTVT.

The chain combines TRBV10-3 with TRBJ2-3; 8 bases fit TRBD2. CDR3 size: 14 residues. The V segment lost 9 bases and the J segment 2 bases; nucleotides outside the gene matches: 7. CDR1 and CDR2 from the germline V gene are ENHRY and SYGVKD. The CDR3 DNA is TGTGCCATTGGAGCGGGGGCAAACACAGATACGCAGTATTTT. Amino acids: CAIGAGANTDTQYF.

This sequence joins TRBV4-3 and TRBJ1-1; D not certain. This CDR3 has 14 residues. The V end lost 0 bases, the J end lost 1 base, and 6 bases lay between the germline ends. CDR1 LGHNA and CDR2 YSLEER come from the germline V gene. CDR3 DNA: TGCGCCAGCAGCCAAGAGGTAGCGAACACTGAAGCTTTCTTT. Translating it yields CASSQEVANTEAFF.

This clone was detected only a few times. The chain links TRBV16 to TRBJ1-5, with 8 nucleotides matching TRBD1. Germline-derived CDR1 and CDR2 are KGHSY and FQNENV. The CDR3 covers 15 residues. The ends lost 6 bases at V and 6 bases at J; junction bases unmatched: 10. CDR3 loop: CASSHDRGNGQPQHF. The CDR3 bases are TGTGCCAGCAGTCACGACAGGGGAAATGGTCAGCCCCAGCATTTT. The variable domain in full, completed from reference TRBV16 and TRBJ1-5, reads GEEVAQTPKHLVRGEGQKAKLYCAPIKGHSYVFWYQQVLKNEFKFLISFQNENVFDETGMPKERFSAKCLPNSPCSLEIQATKLEDSAVYFCASSHDRGNGQPQHFGDGTRLSIL.

This clone was picked up one time. The chain recombines TRBV9 with TRBJ1-1; 12 positions agree with TRBD1. V gave up 4 bases and J gave up 5 bases; unmatched junction bases: 9. This CDR3 has 16 amino acids. Germline V lookup: CDR1 SGDLS, CDR2 YYNGEE. The CDR3 here is CASSPGGTGGFTEAFF. The DNA of the CDR3 is TGTGCCAGCAGCCCAGGGGGGACAGGGGGCTTTACTGAAGCTTTCTTT.

This rearrangement joins TRBV5-1 to TRBJ2-5; 10 bases agree with TRBD2. The germline V gene has CDR1 SGHRS and CDR2 YFSETQ. V gave up 3 bases and J gave up 1 base; unmatched junction bases: 3. CDR3 size: 15 residues. CDR3 residues: CASSSGLAFQETQYF. The CDR3 nucleotides read TGCGCCAGCAGCTCGGGACTAGCGTTCCAAGAGACCCAGTACTTC.

V usage is TRBV5-1 and J usage is TRBJ2-3, with a tentative D call TRBD1 (7 bases). The germline V and J ends were trimmed by 3 bases and 8 bases, with 16 bases remaining between them. This CDR3 is built from 14 residues. Per the germline V gene, CDR1 is SGHRS and CDR2 is YFSETQ. CDR3 bases: TGCGCCAGCAGCTGGGAGTTCCAGGGGGGTACGCAGTATTTT. This codes for CASSWEFQGGTQYF.

The genes are TRBV24-1 and TRBJ2-3; perhaps TRBD2 as D (6 bases). The CDR3 loop spans 14 amino acids. Per the germline V gene, CDR1 is KGHDR and CDR2 is SFDVKD. The ends were cut back, 4 bases at V and 4 bases at J, with 11 bases in the middle. The CDR3 region is CATSDEWEADTQYF. DNA for the CDR3: TGTGCCACCAGTGACGAATGGGAGGCAGATACGCAGTATTTT.

This clone came up a few times. The V gene is TRBV10-3, the J gene TRBJ1-1; no reliable D call. Germline V gives CDR1 ENHRY, CDR2 SYGVKD. Trimming shortened V by 6 bases and J by 1 base, and 3 bases separated the two germline ends. The CDR3 is 11 residues long. CDR3 bases: TGTGCCATCAGCCAGAACACTGAAGCTTTCTTT. It encodes CAISQNTEAFF.

V is TRBV9 and J is TRBJ1-1; 10 bases are shared with TRBD1. Per the germline V gene, CDR1 is SGDLS and CDR2 is YYNGEE. The CDR3 is 14 amino acids. V gave up 4 bases and J gave up 5 bases; unmatched junction bases: 5. The CDR3 coding sequence is TGTGCCAGCAGCCTGGGACAGGGGTTGACTGAAGCTTTCTTT. Its protein product is CASSLGQGLTEAFF. Together with reference TRBV9 and TRBJ1-1, the CDR3 gives the full variable domain: DSGVTQTPKHLITATGQRVTLRCSPRSGDLSVYWYQQSLDQGLQFLIQYYNGEERAKGNILERFSAQQFPDLHSELNLSSLELGDSALYFCASSLGQGLTEAFFGQGTRLTVV.

This chain uses TRBV5-1 with TRBJ2-1; TRBD1 matches at 10 bases. The germline gives CDR1 SGHRS, CDR2 YFSETQ. This CDR3 spans 14 amino acids. J lost 4 bases, V lost 4 bases, and 2 bases had no gene match. CDR3 sequence reads: CASSLGQGYNEQFF. The CDR3 DNA sequence: TGCGCCAGCAGCCTGGGACAGGGGTACAATGAGCAGTTCTTC.

The chain combines TRBV30 with TRBJ2-5, with D possibly matching TRBD2 (5 bases). Germline CDR1 and CDR2: GTSNPN and SVGIG (reference sequence). The CDR3 contains 12 residues. The ends were cut back, 5 bases at V and 1 base at J, with 8 bases in the middle. The CDR3 bases are TGTGCCTGGGGCGGGTTCCAAGAGACCCAGTACTTC. Residues: CAWGGFQETQYF.